This TCR beta chain was recorded in a study of CD8 T cells in ankylosing spondylitis. TCRdb re-called the 5' RACE reads with MiXCR, one entry per CDR3 protein. The sample has roughly 230,000 distinct CDR3 sequences; 10% to 13% are singletons. The CDR3 has 14 residues. Germline CDR1 reads SEHNR; CDR2 reads FQNEAQ (reference sequence). V gave up 8 bases and J gave up 3 bases; unmatched junction bases: 9. This clonotype has a count of ten or more. The sequenced sample consisted of blood, either unsorted or a sorted T cell fraction (not recorded which). This TCR derives from a male donor with ankylosing spondylitis or in good health (not recorded which). This rearrangement joins TRBV7-9 to TRBJ1-2, with 7 nucleotides matching TRBD1. CDR3 in DNA: TGTGCCAGCGGACAAGACAGGGTCGACTATGGCTACACCTTC. Encoded protein: CASGQDRVDYGYTF. Filled out from reference TRBV7-9 and TRBJ1-2, the complete variable domain reads DTGVSQNPRHKITKRGQNVTFRCDPISEHNRLYWYRQTLGQGPEFLTYFQNEAQLEKSRLLSDRFSAERPKGSFSTLEIQRTEQGDSAMYLCASGQDRVDYGYTFGSGTRLTVV.